This TCR beta chain was obtained from a study of CD8+CD57+ T cells in acquired aplastic anemia. The sample holds many counts of this clonotype. Patients chosen for sequencing had CD8+CD57+ cells that had expanded, as shown by flow cytometry. Genomic DNA, serving as template, underwent TCR beta VDJ and CDR3 profiling. TCRdb redid the calling of the reads with MiXCR, one entry per CDR3 protein. The sample has about 180,000 distinct CDR3 sequences, nearly 50% seen once; the top ten hold roughly 13%. This TCR was recovered from a human donor with aplastic anemia. Sequencing was done on a sample of sorted CD4+, CD8+, or CD8+CD57+ T cells (not recorded which) from PBMCs.

For the CDR3, the DNA is TGTGCCAGCAGCGTAGGGGAGTGGGCTGGGGCCAACGTCCTGACTTTC. Amino acids: CASSVGEWAGANVLTF. V usage is TRBV9 and J usage is TRBJ2-6; TRBD2 is a possible D gene (5 bases). The CDR3 spans 16 residues. The germline V gene has CDR1 SGDLS and CDR2 YYNGEE. Trimming took 0 bases from V and 2 from J, leaving 9 bases between them. Full variable domain (remainder filled in from reference TRBV9 and TRBJ2-6): DSGVTQTPKHLITATGQRVTLRCSPRSGDLSVYWYQQSLDQGLQFLIQYYNGEERAKGNILERFSAQQFPDLHSELNLSSLELGDSALYFCASSVGEWAGANVLTFGAGSRLTVL.